The clone carrying this T cell receptor beta chain showed up many times. No antigen is known for it. This specimen comes from a study of T-cell memory formation after mild COVID-19. Broader study findings: There were some responding clones in pre-infection memory, which suggested that cross-reactive memory had joined.

The ends lost 1 base at V and 5 bases at J; junction bases unmatched: 5. The germline CDR1 and CDR2 sequences are SGHRS and YFSETQ. The CDR3 runs 15 residues. Using constant-segment primers, 5'RACE produced TCR alpha and TCR beta cDNA libraries carrying sample barcodes and UMIs. TCRdb ran MiXCR on the 5' RACE reads and lists one entry per CDR3 protein. Found here are approximately 300,000 distinct CDR3 sequences, more than 15% of them singletons; the top ten hold more than 20%. The sequence was collected from a man aged 18 to 30 who had mild COVID-19 (a few samples of this study predate the infection). Cell type and time point are not known. The rearrangement uses TRBV5-1 and TRBJ2-2; TRBD2 aligns across 7 bases. Sample: PBMCs or a T cell subset sorted from them (not recorded which). The CDR3 loop reads CASSLSSSGTGELFF. CDR3 coding DNA: TGCGCCAGCAGCTTGTCCTCTAGCGGTACCGGGGAGCTGTTTTTT.